A selection of T cell receptor beta chains follows, all from one sample in a study of OX40 agonist ivuxolimab in advanced cancers. TCRdb's table, derived via immunoSEQ multiplex PCR, lists solely in-frame clones and lacks some. The sample comprises about 62,000 clones, 80% to 95% of which are singletons, and about 0.66% rests with the top ten. The source was CD4+ or CD8+ T cells sorted from blood, collected in a trial of the OX40 agonist ivuxolimab. These receptors were collected from an adult with an advanced solid tumor such as melanoma, head and neck, liver or kidney cancer. CDR3s leave out the opening cysteine and the closing phenylalanine or tryptophan.

V	J	CDR3
TRBV7-9	TRBJ2-5	ASSFGQQETQY
TRBV9	TRBJ1-1	ASSGTGVNTEAF
TRBV19	TRBJ2-3	ASKIQGESTDTQY
TRBV5-1	TRBJ2-1	ASSPGREYNEQF
TRBV30	TRBJ1-2	AGGVAGYT
TRBV10-3	TRBJ1-3	AISESRATGNTIY
TRBV18	TRBJ2-3	ASSPWTGGTDTQY
TRBV6-1	TRBJ2-7	ASSEAEGFEQY
TRBV18	TRBJ2-2	ASSPPFDTGELF
TRBV10-3	TRBJ2-7	AISEGTGGTYEQY
TRBV9	TRBJ2-3	ASSRSGGVADTQY
TRBV6-5	TRBJ1-1	ASSYSSGSTEAF
TRBV5-4	TRBJ2-7	ASSLSPPPSTRRGEQY
TRBV5-1	TRBJ2-5	ASSSSGAQETQY
TRBV5-6	TRBJ2-7	ASSQALAGGREQY
TRBV7-9	TRBJ1-3	ASIEGNTGNTIY
TRBV30	TRBJ1-1	ACLGGQGNTEAF
TRBV27	TRBJ1-1	ASSPYEGYMNTEAF
TRBV9	TRBJ1-5	ASSVGTGVDQPQH
TRBV10-3	TRBJ1-5	AISESFDQPQH
TRBV9	TRBJ2-1	ASSVEGGRNEQF
TRBV11-2	TRBJ2-3	ASSLQGGKLGDTQY
TRBV6-5	TRBJ2-7	ASSYSISPYEQY
TRBV11-2	TRBJ2-7	ASQGGPWGRVNYEQY
TRBV14	TRBJ2-1	ASSRRQGWNEQF
TRBV19	TRBJ2-2	ASSRPGQAFTGELF
TRBV19	TRBJ1-5	ASNKDTAGSQPQH
TRBV2	TRBJ2-3	ASRFGLTDTQY
TRBV7-3	TRBJ2-5	ASSRGTSGSWETQY
TRBV19	TRBJ2-3	ANIRDRVTDTQY
TRBV19	TRBJ1-4	ASSSDSPTNEKLF
TRBV10-2	TRBJ1-6	ASRTDSYNSPLH
TRBV2	TRBJ1-4	ASNVEGAPNEKLF
TRBV9	TRBJ2-3	ASSVAAGGATDTQY
TRBV6-1	TRBJ2-4	ASDTPGKNIQY
TRBV6-6	TRBJ2-5	ATMGGQGAETQY
TRBV2	TRBJ2-6	ASSAGGGANVLT
TRBV10-1	TRBJ1-1	ASSPRGKGEAF
TRBV9	TRBJ2-2	ASSVEGLATGELF
TRBV27	TRBJ1-1	ARPVTGLIMNTEAF
TRBV19	TRBJ1-5	ASSIRIVPGGPQPQH
TRBV7-8	TRBJ2-7	ASSLLWPSGHEQY
TRBV20-1	TRBJ1-2	SASLRTGYT
TRBV30	TRBJ1-5	AWGGDQPQH
TRBV30	TRBJ1-2	AWISRGFAGYT
TRBV29-1	TRBJ2-1	SVGTAGFEQF
TRBV6-1	TRBJ2-7	ASSERTSGSDEQY
TRBV5-4	TRBJ2-7	ASSLPGTVTYEQY
TRBV4-2	TRBJ2-2	ASSQDLAGGARTGELF
TRBV2	TRBJ2-5	ASTGTDQETQY